The T cell receptor (beta chain) described here comes from a study of shared clonotypes between healthy human individuals. Study information: Per donor, CD8 memory used one plate, CD8 naive used two, CD4 memory used three and CD4 naive used three.

In regard to this clone: What it binds is unknown.

Sequencing was performed with immunoSEQ multiplex PCR; in TCRdb, only in-frame clones are kept and a portion is missing. The repertoire holds under 2,500,000 clones, almost 96% seen once, with 0.1% to 0.15% in the top ten. General observations from the study: Investigators collected only blood, and repertoires in tissues likely differ. Across a handful of donors, naive CD4 shared 5% to 6.5%, naive CD8 under 4%, memory CD4 roughly 2.3%, memory CD8 0.4%.

The clonotype originates from a man younger than 35 in good health. Sequenced input: naive CD4+ T cells sorted from blood. Noted subset: CD45RA+ positively selected.

The CDR3 region is CASSTGQGWAQETQYF. The CDR3 DNA reads as TGTGCCAGCAGCACTGGACAGGGTTGGGCACAAGAGACCCAGTACTTC. The chain uses TRBV5-6 and TRBJ2-5, with TRBD1 identical over 8 bases. V was pared by 4 bases and J by 2 bases, with 10 bases of the junction left unmatched. The germline V gene encodes CDR1 SGHDT and CDR2 YYEEEE. The CDR3 runs 16 residues.